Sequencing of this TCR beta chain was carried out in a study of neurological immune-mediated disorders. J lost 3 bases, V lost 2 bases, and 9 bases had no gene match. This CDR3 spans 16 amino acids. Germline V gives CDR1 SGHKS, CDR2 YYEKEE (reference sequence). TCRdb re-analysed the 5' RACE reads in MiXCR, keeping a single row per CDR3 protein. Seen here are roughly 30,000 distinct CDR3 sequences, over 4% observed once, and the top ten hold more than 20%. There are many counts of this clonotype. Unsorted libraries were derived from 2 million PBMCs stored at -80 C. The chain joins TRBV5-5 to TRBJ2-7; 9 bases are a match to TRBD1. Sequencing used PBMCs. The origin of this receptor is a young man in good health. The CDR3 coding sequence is TGTGCCAGCAGCTTCGGACCCGGGACAGGGCTCTACGAGCAGTACTTC. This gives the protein CASSFGPGTGLYEQYF.